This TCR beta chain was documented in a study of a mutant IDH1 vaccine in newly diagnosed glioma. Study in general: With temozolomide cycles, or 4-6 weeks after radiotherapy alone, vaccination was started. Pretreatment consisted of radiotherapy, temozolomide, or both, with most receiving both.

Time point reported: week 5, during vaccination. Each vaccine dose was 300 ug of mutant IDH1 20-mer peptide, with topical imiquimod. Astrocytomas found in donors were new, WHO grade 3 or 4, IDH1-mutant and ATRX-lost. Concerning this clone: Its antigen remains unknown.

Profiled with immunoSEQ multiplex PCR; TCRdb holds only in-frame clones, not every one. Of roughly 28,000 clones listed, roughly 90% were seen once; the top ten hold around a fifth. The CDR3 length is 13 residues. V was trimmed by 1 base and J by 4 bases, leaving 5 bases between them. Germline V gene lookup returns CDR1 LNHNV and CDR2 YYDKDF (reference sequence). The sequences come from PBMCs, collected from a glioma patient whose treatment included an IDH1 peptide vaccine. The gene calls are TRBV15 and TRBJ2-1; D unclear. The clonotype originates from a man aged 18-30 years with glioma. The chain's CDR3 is CATSRGSYNEQFF. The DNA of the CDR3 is TGTGCCACCAGCAGAGGATCATACAATGAGCAGTTCTTC.